These 7 T cell receptor beta chains came from one sample sequenced in a study of blood T cells in healthy people across ages. A second PCR, run for about 7 to 11 cycles, used a sample-barcoded 5' primer plus a J-beta primer mix. TCRdb reanalysed the 5' RACE reads using MiXCR and keeps one entry per CDR3 protein. The data show fewer than 900,000 distinct CDR3 sequences, roughly 44% seen once. The sequenced material came from blood. The receptor set was obtained from a woman aged 55-70 years in good health.

Worth noting for this clonotype: Just one base apart from a much larger clone, this may be a read error. The DNA is left out, because the CDR3 cannot be placed on it with certainty; the CDR3 is given as TCRdb lists it. The chain recombines TRBV11-1 with TRBJ2-5; the table's D call TRBD1 went unverified against the DNA. Germline V gene data show CDR1 as SGHAT and CDR2 as FQDESV (reference sequence). Ends included, the CDR3 has 16 residues. The CDR3 loop is CASSSSGGGGSYEQYF.

This chain links TRBV7-3 with TRBJ1-3; D is perhaps TRBD1 (5 bases). CDR3 length equals 15 residues. V was clipped by 1 base and J by 0 bases, with 7 bases between them. Germline V gives CDR1 SGHTA, CDR2 FQGTGA. This chain's CDR3 is CASSLMGLSGNTIYF. The CDR3 coding sequence is TGTGCCAGCAGCTTAATGGGGCTCTCTGGAAACACCATATATTTT.

This clonotype showed up many times. The rearrangement uses TRBV25-1 and TRBJ1-1; D ambiguous. The germline V gene has CDR1 MGHDK and CDR2 SYGVNS. Between the trimmed V and J ends, which lost 6 bases and 0 bases, there was a span of 5 bases. The length of the CDR3 is 12 residues. Here the CDR3 DNA reads TGTGCCAGCAGACGGATGAACACTGAAGCTTTCTTT. It encodes CASRRMNTEAFF.

Regarding this clonotype: A clone one base away is much larger, so this may be a read error. This sequence joins TRBV10-3 and TRBJ2-1, with a possible D match to TRBD1 (6 bases). CDR1 and CDR2 (germline): ENHRY, SYGVKD. This CDR3 has 21 residues. Trimming took off 6 bases at V and 0 bases at J, with 30 bases between the two ends. CDR3 bases: TGTGCCATCAGCCAGGGGTTCAGGCTTACCGAAAGCCTAAGCTCCTACAATGAGCAGTTCTTC. Protein: CAISQGFRLTESLSSYNEQFF.

Only a few counts were recorded for this clonotype. Here the CDR3 reads CASSLVGGGGMNTEAFF. CDR3 sequence (DNA): TGTGCCAGCAGCTTAGTTGGGGGTGGCGGAATGAACACTGAAGCTTTCTTT. This rearrangement joins TRBV7-3 to TRBJ1-1; a possible D gene is TRBD1 (5 bases). The CDR3 runs to 17 residues. Germline loops: CDR1 SGHTA, CDR2 FQGTGA. V was clipped by 2 bases and J by 0 bases, with 16 bases between them.

This clonotype was seen a few times. One junction end disagrees with the germline gene, perhaps due to a read error. The rearrangement uses TRBV20-1 and TRBJ2-1; 8 bases are shared with TRBD1. The CDR3 is 12 amino acids. Germline V gene lookup returns CDR1 DFQATT and CDR2 SNEGSKA (reference sequence). The CDR3 reads CSAPDREDERFF. DNA for the CDR3: TGCAGTGCCCCGGACAGGGAGGATGAGCGGTTCTTC.

This clonotype was found a few times. As DNA, the CDR3 is TGCAGTGCTATTCCCGGACACTACGAGCAGTACTTC. Its translation is CSAIPGHYEQYF. The V gene is TRBV20-1, the J gene TRBJ2-7; maybe TRBD1 (5 bases). V lost 4 bases and J 3 bases, leaving 10 bases between the germline ends. Per the germline V gene, CDR1 is DFQATT and CDR2 is SNEGSKA (reference sequence). The CDR3 loop spans 12 amino acids.